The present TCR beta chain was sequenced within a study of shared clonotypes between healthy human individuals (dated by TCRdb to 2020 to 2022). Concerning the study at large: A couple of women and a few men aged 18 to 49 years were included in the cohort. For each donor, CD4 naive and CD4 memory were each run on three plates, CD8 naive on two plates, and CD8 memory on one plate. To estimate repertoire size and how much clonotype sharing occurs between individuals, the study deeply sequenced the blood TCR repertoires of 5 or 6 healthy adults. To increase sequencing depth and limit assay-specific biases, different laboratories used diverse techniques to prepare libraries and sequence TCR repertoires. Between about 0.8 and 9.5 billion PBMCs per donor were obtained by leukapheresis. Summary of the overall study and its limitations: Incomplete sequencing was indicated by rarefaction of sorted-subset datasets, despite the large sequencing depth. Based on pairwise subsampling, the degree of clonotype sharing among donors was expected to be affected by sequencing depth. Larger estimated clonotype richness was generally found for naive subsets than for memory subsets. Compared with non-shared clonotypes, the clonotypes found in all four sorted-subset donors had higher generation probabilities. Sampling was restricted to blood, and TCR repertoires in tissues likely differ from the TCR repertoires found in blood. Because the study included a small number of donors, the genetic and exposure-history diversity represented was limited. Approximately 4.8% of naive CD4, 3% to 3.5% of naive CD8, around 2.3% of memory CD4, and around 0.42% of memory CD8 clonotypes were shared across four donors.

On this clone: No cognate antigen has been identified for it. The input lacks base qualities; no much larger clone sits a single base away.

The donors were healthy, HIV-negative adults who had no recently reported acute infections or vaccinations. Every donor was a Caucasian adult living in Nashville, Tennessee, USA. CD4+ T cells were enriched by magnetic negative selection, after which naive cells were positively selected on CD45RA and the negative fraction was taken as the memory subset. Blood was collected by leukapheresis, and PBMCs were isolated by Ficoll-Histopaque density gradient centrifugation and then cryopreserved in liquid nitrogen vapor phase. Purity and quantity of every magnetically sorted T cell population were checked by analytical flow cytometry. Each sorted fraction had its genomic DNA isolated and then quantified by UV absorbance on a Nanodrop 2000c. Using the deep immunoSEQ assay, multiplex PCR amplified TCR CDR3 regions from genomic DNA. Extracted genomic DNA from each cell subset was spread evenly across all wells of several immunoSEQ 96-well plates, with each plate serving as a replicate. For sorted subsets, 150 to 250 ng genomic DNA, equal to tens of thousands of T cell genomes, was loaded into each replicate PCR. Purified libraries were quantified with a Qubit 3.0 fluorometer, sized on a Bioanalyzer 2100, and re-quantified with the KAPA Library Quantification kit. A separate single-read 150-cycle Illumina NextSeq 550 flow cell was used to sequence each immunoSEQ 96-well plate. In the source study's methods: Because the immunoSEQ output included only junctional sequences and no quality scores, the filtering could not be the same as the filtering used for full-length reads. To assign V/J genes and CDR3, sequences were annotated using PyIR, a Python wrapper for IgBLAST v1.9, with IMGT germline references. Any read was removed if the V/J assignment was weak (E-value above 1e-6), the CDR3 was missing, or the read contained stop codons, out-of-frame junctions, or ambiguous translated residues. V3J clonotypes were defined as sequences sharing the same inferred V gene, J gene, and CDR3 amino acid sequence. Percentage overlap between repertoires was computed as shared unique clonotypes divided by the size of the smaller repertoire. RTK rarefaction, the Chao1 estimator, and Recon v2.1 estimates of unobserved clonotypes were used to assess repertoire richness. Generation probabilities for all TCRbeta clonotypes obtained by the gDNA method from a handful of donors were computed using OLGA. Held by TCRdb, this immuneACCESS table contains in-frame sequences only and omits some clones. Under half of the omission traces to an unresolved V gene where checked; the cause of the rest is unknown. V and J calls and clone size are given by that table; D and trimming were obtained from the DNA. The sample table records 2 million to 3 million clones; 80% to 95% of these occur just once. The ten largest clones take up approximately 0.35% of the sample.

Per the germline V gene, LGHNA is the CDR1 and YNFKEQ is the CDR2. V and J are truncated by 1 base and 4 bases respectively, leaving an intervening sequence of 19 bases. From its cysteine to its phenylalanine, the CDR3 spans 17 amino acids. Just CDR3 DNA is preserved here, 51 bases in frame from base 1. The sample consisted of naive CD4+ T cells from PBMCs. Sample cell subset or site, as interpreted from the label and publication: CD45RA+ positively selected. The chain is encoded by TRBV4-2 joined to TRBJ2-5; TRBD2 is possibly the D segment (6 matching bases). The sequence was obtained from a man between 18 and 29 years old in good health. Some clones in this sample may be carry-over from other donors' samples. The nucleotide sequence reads TGTGCCAGCAGCCAAGGGGGCGGCTATGCGGGATTAGAGACCCAGTACTTC. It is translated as CASSQGGGYAGLETQYF.